The present TCR beta chain was sequenced within a study of blood T cell repertoires in COVID-19. Whole-study context: Whether acute or convalescent, the COVID-19 samples came from the United States, Italy and Spain. Sources were T cells, B-cell-depleted T cells, or PBMCs; the material itself was cDNA or gDNA.

Original processing notes: Reference gene primer amplification gave nucleated cell count estimates. The data were produced by immunoSEQ multiplex PCR, yet TCRdb's version contains in-frame clones alone and is incomplete. The V and J calls and the clone size are those of that table, but D and trimming were determined from the DNA. The sample holds about 170,000 clones, about 87% seen once. CDR3 length equals 13 residues. V lost 0 bases, J lost 13 bases, and 6 bases stayed unmatched. The germline V gene has CDR1 LGHDT and CDR2 YNNKEL (reference sequence). Material for sequencing was peripheral blood. The genes are TRBV3-1 (or the pseudogene TRBV3-2) and TRBJ2-3; TRBD2 matches 8 bases. The sequence was obtained from an elderly woman with COVID-19, enrolled during active disease. CDR3 coding DNA: TGTGCCAGCAGCCAAGATATAGCGGGATGGAAGTATTTT. It codes for CASSQDIAGWKYF.